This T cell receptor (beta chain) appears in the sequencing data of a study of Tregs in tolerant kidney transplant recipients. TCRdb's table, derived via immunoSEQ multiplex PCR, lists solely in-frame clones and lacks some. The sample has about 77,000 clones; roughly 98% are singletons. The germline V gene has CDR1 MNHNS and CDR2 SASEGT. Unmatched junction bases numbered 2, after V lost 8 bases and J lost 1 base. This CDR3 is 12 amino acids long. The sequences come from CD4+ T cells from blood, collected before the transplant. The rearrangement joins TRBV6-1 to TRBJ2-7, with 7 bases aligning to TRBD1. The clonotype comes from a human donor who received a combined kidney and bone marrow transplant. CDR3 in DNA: TGTGCCAGCGACAGGGATTCCTACGAGCAGTACTTC. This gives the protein CASDRDSYEQYF.